Only one count was recorded for the clone carrying this TCR beta chain. CDR3 size: 15 residues. V was trimmed by 1 base and J by 7 bases, leaving 12 bases between them. Germline values: CDR1 SGHKS, CDR2 YYEKEE (reference sequence). The data were obtained in a study of identical twins' blood T cells. Each TCR cDNA library carried sample-specific barcodes on both ends. In TCRdb, the 5' RACE reads were re-called with MiXCR into one record per CDR3 protein. The repertoire has roughly 380,000 distinct CDR3 sequences, 28% of them found once; the top ten carry around 5.6%. The chain joins TRBV5-5 to TRBJ1-6; D is undetermined. The sequenced sample was PBMCs. The receptor's source is a woman between 18 and 49 years old in good health. The CDR3, as DNA: TGTGCCAGCAGCTTGTTTCCGGCAGGCAATTCACCCCTCCACTTT. Protein product: CASSLFPAGNSPLHF.